A single sample is the source of the 23 T cell receptor beta chains below, sequenced in a study of blood T cell repertoires in COVID-19. The method was immunoSEQ multiplex PCR; TCRdb's version includes in-frame clones alone and lacks a portion of them. This table has some 13,000 clones, less than 90% appearing once. The sample consisted of peripheral blood. The receptors here all came from an elderly man with acute or convalescent COVID-19.

The rearrangement links TRBV9 to TRBJ2-5, with D unresolved. V dropped 4 bases and J dropped 4 bases, with 11 bases sitting between them. CDR3 length equals 13 residues. Germline values: CDR1 SGDLS, CDR2 YYNGEE. The CDR3 is CASSSLFRETQYF. The CDR3 nucleotides are TGTGCCAGCAGCTCCCTTTTCAGAGAGACCCAGTACTTC.

The chain has TRBV5-1 and TRBJ2-6; TRBD1 is a possible D gene (5 bases). CDR1 and CDR2 (germline): SGHRS, YFSETQ. V lost 1 base and J lost 0, with 8 bases in between. The CDR3 has 16 residues. The CDR3 bases are TGCGCCAGCAGCTTGCAGGGAATCTCTGGGGCCAACGTCCTGACTTTC. Residues: CASSLQGISGANVLTF.

V gene TRBV7-2 combines with J gene TRBJ2-3, with D perhaps matching TRBD2 (5 bases). The germline V and J ends were trimmed by 5 bases and 2 bases, with 11 bases remaining between them. Germline V gene lookup returns CDR1 SGHTA and CDR2 FQGNSA. This CDR3 comprises 14 residues. The CDR3 sequence is CASSDGVTTDTQYF. CDR3 DNA sequence: TGTGCCAGCAGCGACGGGGTGACCACAGATACGCAGTATTTT.

The sample holds one count of this clone. The chain joins TRBV18 to TRBJ2-5, with 10 bases lining up with TRBD1. J gave up 5 bases and V 6 bases, and 9 bases lay outside the gene matches. Germline values: CDR1 KGHSH, CDR2 LQKENI. The CDR3 extends over 15 amino acids. CDR3 protein: CASSSDRGHGETQYF. The CDR3 coding sequence is TGTGCCAGCTCCTCCGACAGGGGGCATGGGGAGACCCAGTACTTC.

The chain joins TRBV27 to TRBJ1-2, with a possible D match to TRBD1 (5 bases). The V and J ends lost 5 bases and 4 bases respectively, with 20 bases between them. The CDR3 is 16 residues long. The germline V gene encodes CDR1 MNHEY and CDR2 SMNVEV (reference sequence). For the CDR3, the DNA is TGTGCCAGCAGTAGGGGCCAAGGGTTTCTAGGCTATGGCTACACCTTC. It specifies CASSRGQGFLGYGYTF.

The chain has TRBV6-5 and TRBJ1-2, with 8 bases lining up with TRBD1. J was trimmed by 4 bases and V by 4 bases; bases with no gene match: 5. The germline gives CDR1 MNHEY, CDR2 SVGAGI. The CDR3 covers 14 residues. The CDR3 sequence is CASSSPGQVYGYTF. In nucleotides, the CDR3 is TGTGCCAGCAGTTCCCCGGGACAGGTCTATGGCTACACCTTC.

The V gene is TRBV11-3, the J gene TRBJ2-1; the D is unclear. Per germline, CDR1 SGHNT and CDR2 YENEEA. With 0 bases removed from V and 0 bases from J, the gap between germline ends came to 6 bases. The CDR3 consists of 15 residues. CDR3 region: CASSLDPGSYNEQFF. Here the CDR3 DNA reads TGTGCCAGCAGCTTAGATCCAGGCTCCTACAATGAGCAGTTCTTC.

The J gene is TRBJ2-7, the V gene TRBV19, with 7 bases identical to TRBD1. The V gene end was trimmed by 3 bases and the J gene end by 4 bases; junction bases not matched to a gene: 12. Per the germline V gene, CDR1 is LNHDA and CDR2 is SQIVND (reference sequence). This CDR3 region has 16 residues. The CDR3 DNA follows: TGTGCCAGTAGTATGTGGGCCAGGGGGTCGGCGTACGAGCAGTACTTC. This encodes CASSMWARGSAYEQYF. Based on the CDR3 plus reference TRBV19 and TRBJ2-7, the full variable domain is DGGITQSPKYLFRKEGQNVTLSCEQNLNHDAMYWYRQDPGQGLRLIYYSQIVNDFQKGDIAEGYSVSREKKESFPLTVTSAQKNPTAFYLCASSMWARGSAYEQYFGPGTRLTVT.

The chain couples TRBV10-2 to TRBJ2-7, with D perhaps matching TRBD1 (5 bases). Trimming left V 7 bases short and J 6 bases short, with 22 bases between. The length of the CDR3 is 15 residues. Per germline, CDR1 WSHSY and CDR2 SAAADI. The CDR3 here is CASNLQGAVTGEQYF. The CDR3 bases are TGCGCCAGCAATCTTCAAGGGGCGGTGACGGGCGAGCAGTACTTC.

The chain joins TRBV6-5 to TRBJ1-4, with no clear D. V lost 2 bases and J lost 4, with 14 bases in between. The CDR3 consists of 16 residues. Germline assignment: CDR1 MNHEY and CDR2 SVGAGI. CDR3 sequence reads: CASSYTRTGINEKLFF. Written as DNA, the CDR3 is TGTGCCAGCAGTTACACGAGGACCGGGATTAATGAAAAACTGTTTTTT.

CDR3 residues: CASRRQGDQPQHF. In DNA form, the CDR3 reads TGTGCCAGCAGGCGACAGGGAGATCAGCCCCAGCATTTT. The chain carries TRBV12-3 or TRBV12-4 and TRBJ1-5, with 7 bases fitting TRBD1. With V trimmed by 6 bases and J by 5 bases, 4 bases remained unmatched. The CDR3 consists of 13 residues.

This chain joins TRBV29-1 and TRBJ1-2, with a tentative D call TRBD1 (5 bases). The CDR3 extends over 13 amino acids. With 7 bases removed from V and 4 bases from J, the gap between germline ends came to 16 bases. The germline CDR1 and CDR2 sequences are SQVTM and ANQGSEA. Here the CDR3 DNA reads TGCAGCGGATCCCCGGGGGGTAGCTATGGCTACACCTTC. This codes for CSGSPGGSYGYTF.

The genes are TRBV5-1 and TRBJ2-1, with D maybe TRBD2 (5 bases). The ends were cut back, 2 bases at V and 7 bases at J, with 16 bases in the middle. The length of the CDR3 is 15 residues. Germline V gives CDR1 SGHRS, CDR2 YFSETQ. The CDR3 is CASSFLAAGGNEQFF. CDR3 nucleotide sequence: TGCGCCAGCAGCTTCTTGGCGGCGGGCGGGAATGAGCAGTTCTTC.

The count of this clone is one. The J gene is TRBJ2-3, the V gene TRBV7-3, with TRBD2 matching over 9 bases. Germline trimming cut 3 bases from V and 0 bases from J; bases unmatched to any gene: 10. Per germline, CDR1 SGHTA and CDR2 FQGTGA. CDR3 size: 18 residues. CDR3 DNA sequence: TGTGCCAGCAGCTTTCGAGCGGGGGGCCGTTCAAGCACAGATACGCAGTATTTT. The encoded protein is CASSFRAGGRSSTDTQYF.

The chain recombines TRBV10-2 with TRBJ2-5; 12 bases match TRBD2. The CDR3 contains 14 residues. CDR1 WSHSY and CDR2 SAAADI come from the germline V gene. V was clipped by 8 bases and J by 1 base; unmatched bases: 2. Here the CDR3 reads CASGLAGTQETQYF. The DNA for the CDR3 is TGCGCCAGCGGACTAGCGGGGACCCAAGAGACCCAGTACTTC.

The rearrangement uses TRBV19 and TRBJ2-7; 9 bases map to TRBD1. Trimming took 5 bases from V and 5 from J; bases not matched to a gene: 7. Germline lookup yields CDR1 LNHDA and CDR2 SQIVND (reference sequence). The CDR3 covers 14 residues. CDR3 nucleotide sequence: TGTGCCAGTAGTTTCCGGGACAGGGACGACGAGCAGTACTTC. It encodes CASSFRDRDDEQYF.

The chain joins TRBV11-3 to TRBJ2-1; 9 bases line up with TRBD1. V lost 1 base and J lost 7; bases outside the gene matches: 5. There are 15 residues in the CDR3. Germline V lookup: CDR1 SGHNT, CDR2 YENEEA. The CDR3 DNA follows: TGTGCCAGCAGCTTAGGGGGACAGGGTGGGAATGAGCAGTTCTTC. This codes for CASSLGGQGGNEQFF.

The chain uses TRBV10-2 and TRBJ2-7, with a possible D match to TRBD1 (6 bases). The CDR3 has 14 amino acids. Trimming took off 9 bases at V and 0 bases at J, with 15 bases between the two ends. Germline-derived CDR1 and CDR2 are WSHSY and SAAADI. The CDR3 sequence is CASNRAILSYEQYF. CDR3 DNA: TGCGCCAGTAACAGGGCCATTCTCTCCTACGAGCAGTACTTC.

The rearrangement uses TRBV29-1 and TRBJ1-2; D is ambiguous. The CDR3 spans 14 residues. CDR1 is SQVTM, CDR2 ANQGSEA, per germline. The V and J ends lost 5 bases and 4 bases respectively, with 17 bases between them. CDR3 in amino acids: CSVSRQAILYGYTF. The CDR3 DNA is TGCAGCGTTTCTCGGCAGGCGATCCTCTATGGCTACACCTTC.

The V call is TRBV21-1, the J call TRBJ2-5; TRBD2 was called by the table and not checked on the DNA. TRBV21-1 is given as a pseudogene. The CDR3 totals 16 residues. The CDR3 sequence is CASSKAGGVIQETQYF. CDR3 coding DNA: TGTGCCAGCAGCAAAGCAGGCGGGGTAATCCAAGAGACCCAGTACTTC.

V and J are TRBV6-2 or TRBV6-3 and TRBJ2-7, with 9 positions matching TRBD1. The V gene end was trimmed by 5 bases and the J gene end by 4 bases; junction bases not matched to a gene: 9. CDR1 is MNHEY and CDR2 is SVGEGT in the germline V gene. The CDR3 has 15 amino acids. CDR3 loop: CASSDPRGQGYEQYF. The CDR3 bases are TGTGCCAGCAGTGACCCGAGGGGACAGGGTTACGAGCAGTACTTC.

J is TRBJ2-1 and V is TRBV5-1; possibly TRBD1 for D (5 bases). The germline CDR1 and CDR2 sequences are SGHRS and YFSETQ. The V gene lost 0 bases and the J gene lost 2 bases, with 12 bases spanning the gap. This CDR3 region has 16 residues. The chain's CDR3 is CASSLASGLAYNEQFF. CDR3 in DNA: TGCGCCAGCAGCTTGGCCTCAGGGTTGGCCTACAATGAGCAGTTCTTC.

This sequence joins TRBV18 and TRBJ1-1; 7 bases match TRBD1. Germline values: CDR1 KGHSH, CDR2 LQKENI. The CDR3 sequence is 13 residues long. Trimming at V came to 6 bases and at J to 1 base, leaving 2 bases not matched to a gene. CDR3 sequence (DNA): TGTGCCAGCTCCGGGACAGAGAACACTGAAGCTTTCTTT. It encodes CASSGTENTEAFF.